This TCR beta chain was found in a study of shared clonotypes between healthy human individuals (dated by TCRdb to 2020 to 2021). Study-level background: The cohort comprised two women and three men aged 18 to 49 years. Per donor, three plates each were used for CD4 naive and CD4 memory, two for CD8 naive, and one for CD8 memory. Blood TCR repertoires of a handful of healthy adults were deeply sequenced to estimate repertoire size and the extent of clonotype sharing between individuals. To increase sequencing depth and limit assay-specific biases, TCR repertoire library preparation and sequencing were carried out by different laboratories using diverse techniques. Between about 0.85 and 9.5 billion PBMCs per donor were obtained by leukapheresis. Overall results and qualifications from the work: Sampling was limited to blood, and TCR repertoires in tissue likely differ from TCR repertoires in blood. Because the study included a small number of donors, the genetic and exposure-history diversity represented was limited. When a handful of donors were compared, the shared fraction of clonotypes was 5% to 6.5% for naive CD4, less than 4% for naive CD8, more than 2% for memory CD4, and 0.4% for memory CD8. Clonotypes shared by all four sorted-subset donors showed higher generation probabilities than non-shared clonotypes. Estimated clonotype richness was generally larger for naive than for memory subsets. Pairwise subsampling led to the expectation that sequencing depth would affect the degree of clonotype sharing among donors. Incomplete sequencing was indicated by rarefaction of sorted-subset datasets, despite the large sequencing depth.

Using the deep immunoSEQ assay, TCR CDR3 regions were amplified from genomic DNA by multiplex PCR. For each cell subset, the extracted genomic DNA was distributed evenly across all wells of several immunoSEQ 96-well plates, and each plate served as one replicate. Each replicate PCR for sorted subsets received around 200 ng genomic DNA, equal to tens of thousands of T cell genomes. Purified libraries were measured with a Qubit 3.0 fluorometer, size-checked on a Bioanalyzer 2100, and measured again with the KAPA Library Quantification kit. Every immunoSEQ 96-well plate was sequenced on a dedicated single-read 150-cycle Illumina NextSeq 550 flow cell. The paper's processing steps were these. Because the immunoSEQ output included only junctional sequences and no quality scores, the filtering could not be the same as the filtering used for full-length reads. Sequences were annotated with PyIR, a Python wrapper for IgBLAST v1.9, and V/J genes and CDR3 were assigned using IMGT germline references. Reads were filtered out if the reads had weak V/J assignments (E-value above 1e-6), no CDR3, stop codons, out-of-frame junctions, or ambiguous translated residues. V3J clonotypes were defined as sequences sharing the same inferred V gene, J gene, and CDR3 amino acid sequence. Percentage overlap between repertoires was computed as shared unique clonotypes divided by the size of the smaller repertoire. Three approaches were used to assess repertoire richness: RTK rarefaction, the Chao1 estimator, and Recon v2.1 estimates of unobserved clonotypes. For all TCRbeta clonotypes obtained by the gDNA method from a handful of donors, generation probabilities were computed with OLGA. The clones in this table, taken by TCRdb from immuneACCESS, are in-frame only. Not every clone is retained; where verified, under half of the shortfall comes from an unresolved V gene, and the cause of the rest is unknown. The DNA was the basis for D and trimming; V, J and clone size are from that table. Recorded for this sample are 2 million to 2.5 million clones; approximately 94% of them occurred a single time. Clones ranked in the top ten supply approximately 0.37% of the sample.

The donors were healthy, HIV-negative adults with no recently reported acute infections or vaccinations. All donors were Caucasian adults living in Nashville, Tennessee, USA. Magnetic negative selection was used to enrich CD4+ T cells, after which naive cells were positively selected on CD45RA and the negative fraction became the memory subset. After blood collection by leukapheresis, PBMCs were isolated using Ficoll-Histopaque density gradient centrifugation and then cryopreserved in the vapor phase of liquid nitrogen. Analytical flow cytometry was used to check the purity and quantity of each magnetically sorted T cell population. Each sorted fraction had its genomic DNA isolated and then quantified by UV absorbance on a Nanodrop 2000c. In the germline V gene (reference sequence), CDR1 corresponds to SEHNR and CDR2 to FQNEAQ. The cysteine opens and the phenylalanine closes a CDR3 of 11 amino acids. The read is trimmed to its CDR3 DNA, 33 bases read in frame from base 1. A distance of 11 bases separates the germline ends of V and J, which lose 5 bases and 11 bases respectively.

This clone was found once. The clone's antigen remains unknown. No base qualities exist here, and no much larger clone lies one base off it. Material for sequencing was naive CD4+ T cells from PBMCs. The cell subset or site label, read with the paper, signifies: CD45RA+ positively selected. The chain is assembled from TRBV7-9 and TRBJ2-3; perhaps TRBD1 is the D gene, with 6 bases matching. The receptor's source is a man between 18 and 35 years old in good health. Some clones in this sample may be carry-over from other donors' samples. The CDR3 corresponds to CASSPIGGQYF. The sequenced DNA is TGTGCCAGCAGCCCGATAGGGGGGCAGTATTTT.